These 10 T cell receptor beta chains share one sample of origin, sequenced in a study of cytomegalovirus exposure and HLA in healthy donors (dated by TCRdb to about 2017). Library method: the immunoSEQ multiplex PCR assay. For the multiplex PCR, a mixture combining 60 forward primers for TCR Vbeta segments and 13 reverse primers for TCR Jbeta segments was used. The source is immuneACCESS, and TCRdb retained only in-frame sequences with V and J called. Part of the clones is not carried over; for the studies checked, unresolved V genes explain less than half of this, and the remainder is unexplained. This sample has some 120,000 clones in its table, and 85% to 90% of those were observed once. The ten largest clones add up to roughly 6.7% of the sample. The sample taken for sequencing was PBMCs. Every receptor here comes from a woman aged 25 to 39 in good health and CMV-seropositive.

The chain carries TRBV5-1 and TRBJ2-1; D is perhaps TRBD2 (7 bases). Trimming left V 4 bases short and J 2 bases short, with 16 bases between. Germline CDR1 is SGHRS and CDR2 is YFSETQ. The CDR3 has 16 residues. The CDR3 DNA is TGCGCCAGCAGCCCGGGGGGAGGGGGTCCCTACAATGAGCAGTTCTTC. Encoded protein: CASSPGGGGPYNEQFF. Variable domain in full (rest from reference TRBV5-1 and TRBJ2-1): KAGVTQTPRYLIKTRGQQVTLSCSPISGHRSVSWYQQTPGQGLQFLFEYFSETQRNKGNFPGRFSGRQFSNSRSEMNVSTLELGDSALYLCASSPGGGGPYNEQFFGPGTRLTVL.

The chain carries TRBV5-1 and TRBJ1-4; TRBD1 aligns across 8 bases. This CDR3 is 14 amino acids long. Germline lookup yields CDR1 SGHRS and CDR2 YFSETQ. Trimming at V came to 3 bases and at J to 7 bases, leaving 5 bases not matched to a gene. CDR3: CASSSDRGAEKLFF. The CDR3 coding sequence is TGCGCCAGCAGCTCCGACAGGGGAGCTGAAAAACTGTTTTTT.

The V and J genes are TRBV30 and TRBJ1-2; D is ambiguous. Germline V gives CDR1 GTSNPN, CDR2 SVGIG (reference sequence). The CDR3 length is 12 residues. Trimming stripped 2 bases from V and 6 bases from J, with 10 bases between. This CDR3 is CAWSISEDGYTF. The CDR3 DNA sequence: TGTGCCTGGAGTATCTCAGAAGATGGCTACACCTTC.

The chain employs TRBV2 and TRBJ2-7; D unresolved. Germline CDR1 and CDR2: SNHLY and FYNNEI. Trimming removed 2 bases at V and 3 bases at J, with 2 bases between. The CDR3 is 11 amino acids. CDR3 amino acids: CASSELYEQYF. The CDR3 coding sequence is TGTGCCAGCAGTGAACTCTACGAGCAGTACTTC. Full variable domain (rest looked up from reference TRBV2 and TRBJ2-7): EPEVTQTPSHQVTQMGQEVILRCVPISNHLYFYWYRQILGQKVEFLVSFYNNEISEKSEIFDDQFSVERPDGSNFTLKIRSTKLEDSAMYFCASSELYEQYFGPGTRLTVT.

The chain employs TRBV7-9 and TRBJ1-4; weak D call: TRBD1 (6 bases). The CDR3 spans 15 residues. Trimming removed 4 bases at V and 8 bases at J, with 17 bases between. Germline V lookup: CDR1 SEHNR, CDR2 FQNEAQ (reference sequence). The CDR3 spells CASSSASGEGEKLFF. CDR3 DNA: TGTGCCAGCAGCTCTGCCTCAGGGGAAGGAGAAAAACTGTTTTTT.

The rearrangement links TRBV4-2 to TRBJ2-3, with TRBD2 as a possible D gene (6 bases). Germline V gene data show CDR1 as LGHNA and CDR2 as YNFKEQ. CDR3 length: 15 amino acids. V was pared by 11 bases and J by 1 base, with 19 bases between. CDR3 coding DNA: TGTGCCTCGCGGGGTGGTAGCGGCGGCACAGATACGCAGTATTTT. Protein sequence: CASRGGSGGTDTQYF.

The genes are TRBV6-5 and TRBJ1-1, with 8 bases that match TRBD1. This CDR3 is 14 amino acids long. Germline-derived CDR1 and CDR2 are MNHEY and SVGAGI. Unmatched junction bases numbered 6, after V lost 7 bases and J lost 2 bases. The CDR3: CASNPQGGNTEAFF. The CDR3, as DNA: TGTGCCAGCAACCCACAGGGGGGAAACACTGAAGCTTTCTTT.

The chain is built from TRBV6-5 and TRBJ1-1; the D gene is possibly TRBD1 (5 bases). The germline CDR1 and CDR2 sequences are MNHEY and SVGAGI. V was trimmed by 4 bases and J by 4 bases, leaving 7 bases between them. This CDR3 comprises 12 residues. CDR3 sequence (DNA): TGTGCCAGCAGTTGGGGGGGCACTGAAGCTTTCTTT. Its translation is CASSWGGTEAFF.

This clone has just one count. The genes are TRBV5-1 and TRBJ1-1, with a tentative D call TRBD1 (6 bases). The ends were cut back, 4 bases at V and 8 bases at J, with 15 bases in the middle. Per germline, CDR1 SGHRS and CDR2 YFSETQ. The CDR3 is made up of 13 amino acids. CDR3 in amino acids: CASSTPGTKEAFF. In nucleotides, the CDR3 is TGCGCCAGCAGCACTCCCGGGACAAAGGAAGCTTTCTTT.

V gene TRBV30 combines with J gene TRBJ2-4; 10 bases match TRBD1. Per the germline V gene, CDR1 is GTSNPN and CDR2 is SVGIG (reference sequence). V shed 1 base and J 6 bases; nucleotides not matched to a gene: 3. The CDR3 totals 14 residues. The CDR3 DNA reads as TGTGCCTGGAGTGCGGGACAGGGGACAAACATTCAGTACTTC. It specifies CAWSAGQGTNIQYF.